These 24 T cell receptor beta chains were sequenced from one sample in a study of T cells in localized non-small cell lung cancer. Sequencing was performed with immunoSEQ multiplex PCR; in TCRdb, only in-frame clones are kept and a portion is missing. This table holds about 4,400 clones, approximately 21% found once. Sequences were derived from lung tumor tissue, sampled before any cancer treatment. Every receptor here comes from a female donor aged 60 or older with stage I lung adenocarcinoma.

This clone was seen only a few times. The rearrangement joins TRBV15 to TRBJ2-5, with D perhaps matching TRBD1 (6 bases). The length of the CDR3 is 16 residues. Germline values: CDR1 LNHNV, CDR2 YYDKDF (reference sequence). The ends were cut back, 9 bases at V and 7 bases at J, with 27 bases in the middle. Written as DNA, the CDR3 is TGTGCCACAGCTAGGGGGACGGACGGCCCTCAGGGGACCCAGTACTTC. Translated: CATARGTDGPQGTQYF.

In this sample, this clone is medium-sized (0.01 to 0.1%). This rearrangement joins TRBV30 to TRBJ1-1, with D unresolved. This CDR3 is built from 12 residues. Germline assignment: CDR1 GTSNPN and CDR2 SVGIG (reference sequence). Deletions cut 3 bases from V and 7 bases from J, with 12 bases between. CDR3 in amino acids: CAWRAGSSEAFF. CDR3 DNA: TGTGCCTGGAGGGCGGGGAGTAGTGAAGCTTTCTTT.

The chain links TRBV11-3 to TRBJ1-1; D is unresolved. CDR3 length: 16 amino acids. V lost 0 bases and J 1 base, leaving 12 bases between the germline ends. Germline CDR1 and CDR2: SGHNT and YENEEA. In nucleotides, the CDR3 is TGTGCCAGCAGCTTAGAAGTCGGACGGCCGAACACTGAAGCTTTCTTT. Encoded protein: CASSLEVGRPNTEAFF.

The CDR3 DNA is TGCGCCAGCAGCTTGGGGGACGCTAGCACAGATACGCAGTATTTT. It specifies CASSLGDASTDTQYF. The rearrangement links TRBV5-1 to TRBJ2-3, with D perhaps being TRBD1 or TRBD2 (5 bases each). V lost 0 bases and J lost 0, with 8 bases in between. The CDR3 is 15 residues long. Looked up from germline, CDR1 is SGHRS and CDR2 is YFSETQ.

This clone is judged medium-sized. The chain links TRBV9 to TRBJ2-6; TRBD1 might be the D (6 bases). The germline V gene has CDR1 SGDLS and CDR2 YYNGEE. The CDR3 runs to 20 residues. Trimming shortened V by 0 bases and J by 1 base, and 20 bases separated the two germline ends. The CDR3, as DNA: TGTGCCAGCAGCGTAGATGTAGGGGGTTCACTAGGTTCTGGGGCCAACGTCCTGACTTTC. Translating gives CASSVDVGGSLGSGANVLTF.

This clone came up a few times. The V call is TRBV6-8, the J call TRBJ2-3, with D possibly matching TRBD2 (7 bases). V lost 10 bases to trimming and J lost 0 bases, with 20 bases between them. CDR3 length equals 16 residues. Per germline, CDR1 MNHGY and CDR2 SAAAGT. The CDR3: CAIMGAASGSTDTQYF. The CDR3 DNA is TGTGCCATCATGGGGGCGGCTAGCGGTAGCACAGATACGCAGTATTTT.

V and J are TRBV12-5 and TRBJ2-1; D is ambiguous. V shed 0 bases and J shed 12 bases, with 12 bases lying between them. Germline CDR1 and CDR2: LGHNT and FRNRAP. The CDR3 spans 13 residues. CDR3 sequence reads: CASGLVQPPGQFF. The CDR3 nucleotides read TGTGCTAGTGGTTTGGTACAACCCCCGGGGCAGTTCTTC.

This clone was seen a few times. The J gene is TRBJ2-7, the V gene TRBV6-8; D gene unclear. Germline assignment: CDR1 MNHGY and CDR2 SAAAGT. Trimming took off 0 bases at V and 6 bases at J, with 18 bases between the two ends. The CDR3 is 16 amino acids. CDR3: CASSYSQDEQRREQYF. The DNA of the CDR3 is TGTGCCAGCAGTTACTCCCAGGACGAACAAAGGCGCGAGCAGTACTTC.

DNA for the CDR3: TGTGCCAGCAGCTCCTGGACGGGGGCCGGGGGCTACACCTTC. It translates to CASSSWTGAGGYTF. The V and J genes are TRBV11-3 and TRBJ1-2; maybe TRBD1 (6 bases). Germline lookup yields CDR1 SGHNT and CDR2 YENEEA. V was clipped by 4 bases and J by 8 bases, with 17 bases between them. This CDR3 is 14 amino acids long.

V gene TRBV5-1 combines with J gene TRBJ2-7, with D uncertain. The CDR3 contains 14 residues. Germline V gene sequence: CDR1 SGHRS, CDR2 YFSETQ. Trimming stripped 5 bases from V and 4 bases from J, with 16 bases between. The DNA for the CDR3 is TGCGCCAGCAGTCCTCATTCAACCGAATACGAGCAGTACTTC. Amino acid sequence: CASSPHSTEYEQYF.

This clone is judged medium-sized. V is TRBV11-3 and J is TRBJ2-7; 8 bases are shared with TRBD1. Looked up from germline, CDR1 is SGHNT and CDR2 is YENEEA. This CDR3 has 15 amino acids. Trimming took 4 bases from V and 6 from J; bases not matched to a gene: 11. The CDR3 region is CASSWSGGVVAEQYF. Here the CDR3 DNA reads TGTGCCAGCAGCTGGTCAGGGGGCGTGGTGGCCGAGCAGTACTTC.

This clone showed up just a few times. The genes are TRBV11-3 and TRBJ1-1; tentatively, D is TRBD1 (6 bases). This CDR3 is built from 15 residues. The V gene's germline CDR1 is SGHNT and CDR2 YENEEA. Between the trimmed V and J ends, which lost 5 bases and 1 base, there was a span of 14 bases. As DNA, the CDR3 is TGTGCCAGCAGCCCCCGTGGGGGGCCGAACACTGAAGCTTTCTTT. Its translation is CASSPRGGPNTEAFF.

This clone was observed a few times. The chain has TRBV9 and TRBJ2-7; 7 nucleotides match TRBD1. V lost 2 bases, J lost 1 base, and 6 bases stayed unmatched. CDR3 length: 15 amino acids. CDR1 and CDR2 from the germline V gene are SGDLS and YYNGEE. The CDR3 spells CASSVTPGQSYEQYF. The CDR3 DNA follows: TGTGCCAGCAGCGTGACCCCGGGACAGTCCTACGAGCAGTACTTC. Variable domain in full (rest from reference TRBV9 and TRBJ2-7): DSGVTQTPKHLITATGQRVTLRCSPRSGDLSVYWYQQSLDQGLQFLIQYYNGEERAKGNILERFSAQQFPDLHSELNLSSLELGDSALYFCASSVTPGQSYEQYFGPGTRLTVT.

In nucleotides, the CDR3 is TGTGCCAGCAGCTCCCAGGGGTCCACTGAAGCTTTCTTT. This encodes CASSSQGSTEAFF. The chain couples TRBV7-8 to TRBJ1-1; TRBD1 might be the D (6 bases). The CDR3 spans 13 residues. CDR1 SGHVS and CDR2 FQNEAQ come from the germline V gene. The germline V and J ends were trimmed by 4 bases and 4 bases, with 10 bases remaining between them.

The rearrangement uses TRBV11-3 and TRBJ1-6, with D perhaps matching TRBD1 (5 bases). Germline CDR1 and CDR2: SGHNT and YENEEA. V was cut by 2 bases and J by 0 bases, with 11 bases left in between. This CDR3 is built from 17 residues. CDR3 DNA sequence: TGTGCCAGCAGCTTACAGGGTGCGAGCTCCTATAATTCACCCCTCCACTTT. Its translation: CASSLQGASSYNSPLHF.

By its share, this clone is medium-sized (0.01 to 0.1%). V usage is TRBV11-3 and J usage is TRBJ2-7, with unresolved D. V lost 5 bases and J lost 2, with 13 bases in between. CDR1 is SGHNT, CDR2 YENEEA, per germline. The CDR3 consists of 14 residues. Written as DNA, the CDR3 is TGTGCCAGCAGCCGGCAAAGGAGAGCCTACGAGCAGTACTTC. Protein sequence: CASSRQRRAYEQYF.

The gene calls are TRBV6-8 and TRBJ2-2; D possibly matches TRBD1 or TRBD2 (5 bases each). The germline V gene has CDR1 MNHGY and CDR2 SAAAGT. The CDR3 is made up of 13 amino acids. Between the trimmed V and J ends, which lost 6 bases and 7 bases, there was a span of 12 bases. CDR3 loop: CASRGEYGGELFF. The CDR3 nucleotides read TGTGCCAGCAGGGGGGAGTATGGCGGGGAGCTGTTTTTT.

The CDR3 DNA follows: TGTGCCAGCTCACCACTAGGAAAGACAGGGGGCGGTAGGAACACTGAAGCTTTCTTT. It codes for CASSPLGKTGGGRNTEAFF. This chain uses TRBV18 with TRBJ1-1, with 10 positions matching TRBD1. The CDR3 totals 19 residues. With 1 base clipped from V and 1 base from J, the junction kept 12 bases outside the gene matches. Germline assignment: CDR1 KGHSH and CDR2 LQKENI.

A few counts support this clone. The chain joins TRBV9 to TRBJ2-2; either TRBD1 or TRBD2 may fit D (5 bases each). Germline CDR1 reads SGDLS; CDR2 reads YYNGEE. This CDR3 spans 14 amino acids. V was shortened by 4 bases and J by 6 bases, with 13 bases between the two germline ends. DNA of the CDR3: TGTGCCAGCAGCCCTCCGAGGGGAGCCGGGGAGCTGTTTTTT. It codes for CASSPPRGAGELFF.

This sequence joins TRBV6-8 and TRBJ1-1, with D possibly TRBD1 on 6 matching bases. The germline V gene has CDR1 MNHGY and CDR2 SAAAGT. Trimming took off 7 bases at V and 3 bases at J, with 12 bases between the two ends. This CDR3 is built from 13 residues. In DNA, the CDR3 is TGTGCCAGCACCGTAACAGGGTACACTGAAGCTTTCTTT. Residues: CASTVTGYTEAFF.

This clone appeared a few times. The CDR3: CASSPRTDRVGTEAFF. Written as DNA, the CDR3 is TGTGCCAGCAGCCCCAGGACCGACAGGGTCGGTACTGAAGCTTTCTTT. The chain has TRBV11-3 and TRBJ1-1, with TRBD1 matching 7 bases. The CDR3 loop spans 16 amino acids. Per germline, CDR1 SGHNT and CDR2 YENEEA. Trimming at V came to 5 bases and at J to 5 bases, leaving 14 bases not matched to a gene.

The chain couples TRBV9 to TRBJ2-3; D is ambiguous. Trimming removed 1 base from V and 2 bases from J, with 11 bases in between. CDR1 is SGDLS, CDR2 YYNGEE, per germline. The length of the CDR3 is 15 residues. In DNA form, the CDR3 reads TGTGCCAGCAGCGTATTAAACTGGCCCACAGATACGCAGTATTTT. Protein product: CASSVLNWPTDTQYF.

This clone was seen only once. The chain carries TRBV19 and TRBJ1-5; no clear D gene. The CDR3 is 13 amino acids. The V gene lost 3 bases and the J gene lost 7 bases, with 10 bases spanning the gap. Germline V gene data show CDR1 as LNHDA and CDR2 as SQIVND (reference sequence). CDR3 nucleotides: TGTGCCAGTAGTATCTCACGGATCCAGCCCCAGCATTTT. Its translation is CASSISRIQPQHF.

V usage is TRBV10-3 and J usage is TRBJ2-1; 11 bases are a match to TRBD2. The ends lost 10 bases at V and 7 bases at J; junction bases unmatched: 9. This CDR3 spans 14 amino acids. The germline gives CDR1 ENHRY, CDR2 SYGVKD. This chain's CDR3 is CASGYSGRANEQFF. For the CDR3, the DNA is TGTGCCAGCGGGTATAGCGGGAGGGCGAATGAGCAGTTCTTC.